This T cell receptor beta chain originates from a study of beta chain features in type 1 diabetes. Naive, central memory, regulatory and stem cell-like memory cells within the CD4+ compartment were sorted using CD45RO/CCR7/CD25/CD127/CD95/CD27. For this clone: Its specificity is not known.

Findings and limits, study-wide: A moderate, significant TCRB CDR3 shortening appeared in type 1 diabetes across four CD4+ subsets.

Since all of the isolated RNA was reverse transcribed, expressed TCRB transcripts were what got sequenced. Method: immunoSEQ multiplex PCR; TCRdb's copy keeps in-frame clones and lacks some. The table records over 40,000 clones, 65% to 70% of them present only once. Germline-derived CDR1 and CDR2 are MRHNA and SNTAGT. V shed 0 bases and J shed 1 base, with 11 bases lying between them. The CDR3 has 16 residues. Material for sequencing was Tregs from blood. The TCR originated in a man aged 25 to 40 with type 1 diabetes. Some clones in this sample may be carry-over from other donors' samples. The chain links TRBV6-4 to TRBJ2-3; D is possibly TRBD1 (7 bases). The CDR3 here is CASSDSGRGGTDTQYF. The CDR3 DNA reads TGTGCCAGCAGTGACTCGGGCAGGGGGGGCACAGATACGCAGTATTTT.